The 28 T cell receptor delta chains below all came from one sample that was sequenced in a study of γδ T cells in repeated Plasmodium falciparum infection. Flow sorting of PBMC yielded separate Vgamma9/Vdelta2+ and Vdelta2-negative gammadelta T cell populations for bulk repertoire analysis. TCRdb re-called the multiplex PCR reads using CATT. This sample carries some 100,000 delta-chain clones, almost 1.5% of them seen once, and the ten largest clones take 8.5% to 10%. The sequenced material came from gamma-delta T cells from blood. The receptors shown here come from a pool of human donors (malaria-infected and uninfected, not separated).

This clone was observed a handful of times. The protein recorded in TCRdb matches a much larger clone and deviates from this DNA's translation at residue 12, suggesting a read error; the protein here is obtained by translating the DNA. The chain combines TRDV2 with TRDJ3; 11 bases fit TRDD3. TCRdb is silent on the J gene; assignment here came from matching the DNA to germline. CDR3 size: 18 residues. Looked up from germline, CDR1 is GEAIGNYY and CDR2 is EKD. DNA of the CDR3: TGTGCCTGTGACATCTGGGGGATACAGTCCTGGGGCACCCGACAGATGTTTTTC. This codes for CACDIWGIQSWGTRQMFF.

This clone was found many times. CDR3 in amino acids: CALGEPTYGGSSYWGMYTDKLIF. CDR3 bases: TGTGCTCTTGGGGAACCGACCTACGGCGGGTCATCTTACTGGGGGATGTACACCGATAAACTCATCTTT. V gene TRDV1 combines with J gene TRDJ1; 10 bases agree with TRDD3. The CDR3 is 23 amino acids. V was clipped by 1 base and J by 0 bases; unmatched bases: 23. In germline, CDR1 is TSWWSYY, CDR2 QGS.

A note on this clone: The protein held in TCRdb is that of a much larger clone and does not match this DNA's translation at residue 5, likely because of a read error; the protein shown is translated from the DNA. The chain carries TRDV1 and TRDJ1, with TRDD3 identical over 8 bases. TCRdb lists no J gene, so it was determined here by aligning the DNA to germline. V shed 4 bases and J 1 base; nucleotides not matched to a gene: 32. This CDR3 is 24 amino acids long. CDR1 is TSWWSYY and CDR2 is QGS in the germline V gene. CDR3 protein: CALGGLRVFTWAGWGYRLTDKLIF. The CDR3 bases are TGTGCTCTTGGGGGACTTAGAGTCTTCACCTGGGCAGGATGGGGATACAGGCTCACCGATAAACTCATCTTT.

This clone was recorded at least ten times. A far larger clone is only one base removed, so a read error is likely. Different DNA sequences within this sample yield the same CDR3. The chain employs TRDV3 and TRDJ2, with D hard to call. The CDR3 length is 15 residues. CDR1 is TVYSNPD and CDR2 is GDNSRS in the germline V gene (reference sequence). The CDR3 sequence is CAFTFPTSLTAQLFF. The DNA for the CDR3 is TGTGCCTTTACATTTCCCACCTCGTTGACAGCACAGCTCTTCTTT.

This clone was seen more than once but under ten times. TCRdb's protein for this DNA is that of a much larger clone and differs from the translation at residue 4, likely a read error; the protein shown is the DNA translation. The chain couples TRDV1 to TRDJ1; no clear D. The CDR3 has 19 residues. Germline-derived CDR1 and CDR2 are TSWWSYY and QGS. The chain's CDR3 is CALRELWLQGVGYTDKLIF. CDR3 in DNA: TGTGCTCTTAGGGAACTATGGCTACAGGGAGTGGGTTACACCGATAAACTCATCTTT.

This clone was counted between two and nine times. For this DNA, TCRdb reports the protein of a much larger clone, which diverges at residue 13, most likely from a read error; the protein presented here is translated directly from the DNA. The J gene is TRDJ3, the V gene TRDV2; 9 bases line up with TRDD3. Germline matching of the DNA provided the J gene here, since TCRdb leaves it blank. This CDR3 region has 19 residues. Germline V gives CDR1 GEAIGNYY, CDR2 EKD. The CDR3 loop reads CACDRILGIRSWGTRQMFF. CDR3 nucleotide sequence: TGTGCCTGTGACCGGATACTGGGGATACGCTCCTGGGGCACCCGACAGATGTTTTTC.

Points on this clone: TCRdb's protein, taken from a much larger clone, differs from this DNA's translation at residue 13, likely owing to a read error; the protein displayed comes from the DNA. In the same sample, other DNA sequences code for this CDR3. V gene assignment gives TRDV2, but the J gene was left uncalled; no DNA check was done on the table's D call, TRDD3. This CDR3 has 14 residues. Germline-derived CDR1 and CDR2 are GEAIGNYY and EKD. The CDR3 DNA is TGTGCCTGTGACCTACTGGGGGATCCCGATAAACTCACCTTT. Its protein product is CACDLLGDPDKLTF.

The chain carries TRDV1 and TRDJ1, with 9 bases fitting TRDD3. TCRdb lists no J gene, so it was determined here by aligning the DNA to germline. The germline gives CDR1 TSWWSYY, CDR2 QGS. This CDR3 contains 22 residues. V trimming: 0 bases; J trimming: 0 bases; junction bases outside the gene matches: 20. CDR3 sequence (DNA): TGTGCTCTTGGGGAACTAGATGGAGGGAACTACTGGGGGAATCCGCACACCGATAAACTCATCTTT. Its translation: CALGELDGGNYWGNPHTDKLIF.

This clone appeared a few times. It is likely a read error: a sequence one base away is far more abundant. The V gene is TRDV1, the J gene TRDJ1; 9 bases fit TRDD2. The J gene, absent from TCRdb, was called here by matching the DNA to germline. CDR3 size: 16 residues. Unmatched junction bases numbered 9, after V lost 3 bases and J lost 4 bases. Germline CDR1 TSWWSYY, CDR2 QGS. Written as DNA, the CDR3 is TGTGCTCTTGGGGAGACCCCCTTCCTACCTTACGATAAACTCATCTTT. Translation gives CALGETPFLPYDKLIF.

This clone was detected a few times. TCRdb pairs this DNA with a much larger clone's protein that differs at residue 21, likely a read error; the protein shown was translated from the DNA. The chain employs TRDV1 and TRDJ1, with a possible D match to TRDD3 (7 bases). V was cut by 0 bases and J by 3 bases, with 44 bases left in between. There are 26 residues in the CDR3. Looked up from germline, CDR1 is TSWWSYY and CDR2 is QGS. CDR3 coding DNA: TGTGCTCTTGGGGAACTCCATAACCAAAACCTCCTACCTAAGCCTACTGGGGACCCTGACGCCGATAAACTCATCTTT. As protein: CALGELHNQNLLPKPTGDPDADKLIF.

This clone came up a few times. This DNA translates differently at residue 17 from the TCRdb protein, which is that of a much larger clone; a read error is likely, and the protein shown is the DNA's own translation. The sample contains more than one DNA sequence encoding this CDR3. The rearrangement joins TRDV1 to TRDJ1, with 9 bases aligning to TRDD3. The germline V gene has CDR1 TSWWSYY and CDR2 QGS. The CDR3 length is 19 residues. CDR3 DNA: TGTGCTCTTGGGGAAGAGGGCCCTACTCGGGGATACGGGACCGATAAACCCATCTTT. Protein product: CALGEEGPTRGYGTDKPIF.

Details on this clone: A far more abundant clone sits one base away, making this likely a read error. Distinct nucleotide sequences in the sample also encode this CDR3. The chain carries TRDV2 and TRDJ1, with 8 bases matching TRDD3. Here the J gene was assigned by germline matching of the DNA, as TCRdb has none. This CDR3 has 15 amino acids. J was trimmed by 1 base and V by 1 base; bases with no gene match: 4. CDR1 and CDR2 (germline): GEAIGNYY, EKD. The CDR3 here is CACDTLGGGTDKLIF. CDR3 DNA: TGTGCCTGTGACACACTGGGGGGGGGCACCGATAAACTCATCTTT.

Points on this clone: This DNA translates differently at residue 14 from the TCRdb protein, which is that of a much larger clone; a read error is likely, and the protein shown is the DNA's own translation. The chain links TRDV2 to TRDJ1; 10 nucleotides align to TRDD3. The J gene comes from matching the DNA to germline here; TCRdb lacks it. CDR1 is GEAIGNYY and CDR2 is EKD in the germline V gene. The CDR3 covers 21 residues. Germline trimming cut 3 bases from V and 1 base from J; bases unmatched to any gene: 22. Here the CDR3 reads CACDLKAFLSTGGFPTDKLIF. CDR3 coding DNA: TGTGCCTGTGACCTTAAGGCCTTCCTAAGTACTGGGGGATTCCCCACCGATAAACTCATCTTT.

This clone turned up a few times. TCRdb's protein, taken from a much larger clone, differs from this DNA's translation at residue 17, likely owing to a read error; the protein displayed comes from the DNA. The chain joins TRDV1 to TRDJ1; D is possibly TRDD2 (9 bases). V lost 4 bases and J 3 bases, leaving 36 bases between the germline ends. The germline V gene has CDR1 TSWWSYY and CDR2 QGS. CDR3 length: 22 residues. For the CDR3, the DNA is TGTGCTCTTGGGGGAACTCCCCTTCCTACTTCAGACTGGGGGGTCTACGCCGATAAACTCATCTTT. Residues: CALGGTPLPTSDWGVYADKLIF.

On this clone: Only one base separates this from a far larger clonotype, so it likely reflects a read error. Other DNA sequences in this sample translate to the same CDR3. The V gene is TRDV2, the J gene TRDJ1; 9 bases align to TRDD3. The J gene is not listed in TCRdb, so it was assigned here from a DNA match to germline. The germline V gene encodes CDR1 GEAIGNYY and CDR2 EKD. With V trimmed by 1 base and J by 0 bases, 14 bases remained unmatched. The length of the CDR3 is 19 residues. The CDR3 protein is CACDTATLLGEPHTDKLIF. CDR3 sequence (DNA): TGTGCCTGTGACACTGCGACTCTACTGGGGGAGCCGCACACCGATAAACTCATCTTT.

A word on this clone: The TCRdb protein comes from a much larger clone and disagrees with this DNA's translation at residue 17, likely due to a read error; the protein given here is derived from the DNA. The rearrangement uses TRDV1 and TRDJ1, with 8 bases fitting TRDD3. Germline assignment: CDR1 TSWWSYY and CDR2 QGS. The CDR3 runs 23 residues. The CDR3 spells CALGELPYGWGKRLYRSTDKLIF. CDR3 nucleotides: TGTGCTCTTGGGGAACTTCCCTACGGCTGGGGGAAGCGGCTCTATCGAAGCACCGATAAACTCATATTT.

With regard to this clone: Given a far larger clone just one base away, this is likely a sequencing read error. Other DNA sequences from this sample encode an identical CDR3 as well. J gene calling gave no result, while the V gene is TRDV2; the D call TRDD3 from the table was never checked on the DNA. In germline, CDR1 is GEAIGNYY, CDR2 EKD. CDR3 length equals 18 residues. The CDR3 protein is CACDLKVGGSPYTDKLIF. Written as DNA, the CDR3 is TGTGCCTGTGATCTTAAAGTCGGGGGTTCTCCGTACACCGATAAACTCATCTTC.

Worth noting for this clone: The protein recorded in TCRdb matches a much larger clone and deviates from this DNA's translation at residue 16, suggesting a read error; the protein here is obtained by translating the DNA. The CDR3 sequence: CACDSLLGDTGSYTDELIF. The CDR3 coding sequence is TGTGCCTGTGACTCATTACTGGGGGATACTGGTTCGTACACCGATGAACTCATCTTT. V is TRDV2 and J is TRDJ1; 12 bases line up with TRDD3. TCRdb records no J gene; here it was assigned by comparing the DNA to germline. CDR3 length equals 19 residues. Germline CDR1 and CDR2: GEAIGNYY and EKD.

This clone has just a few counts. TCRdb's protein for this DNA is that of a much larger clone and differs from the translation at residue 4, likely a read error; the protein shown is the DNA translation. The chain carries TRDV2 and TRDJ1; maybe TRDD3 (5 bases). The J gene was not available in TCRdb and was assigned here by matching the DNA to germline segments. This CDR3 is built from 14 residues. The V end lost 5 bases, the J end lost 1 base, and 13 bases lay between the germline ends. Germline V gene sequence: CDR1 GEAIGNYY, CDR2 EKD. The CDR3 coding sequence is TGTGCCTGTGTCGGGATTAGTGCCACCGATAAACTCATCTTT. This encodes CACVGISATDKLIF.

This clone was counted between two and nine times. With only one base between it and a far larger clone, this is likely a read error. The identical CDR3 is also encoded by other nucleotide sequences in the sample. This chain connects TRDV2 to TRDJ2; maybe TRDD3 (5 bases). TCRdb supplies no J gene; here it was assigned by aligning the nucleotide sequence to germline. This CDR3 spans 11 amino acids. CDR1 is GEAIGNYY and CDR2 is EKD in the germline V gene. V was cut by 8 bases and J by 8 bases, with 11 bases left in between. CDR3: CAYQGGAQLFF. The CDR3 bases are TGTGCCTACCAAGGGGGGGCACAACTCTTCTTT.

This clone was counted many times. The protein TCRdb gives is from a much larger clone and does not agree with this DNA's translation at residue 14, likely a read error; the protein shown here comes from the DNA. CDR3 coding DNA: TGTGCTCTTGGATTTACTGGGGGATACCCCCCGACAGCACGACTCTTCTTT. As protein: CALGFTGGYPPTARLFF. The chain recombines TRDV1 with TRDJ2; TRDD3 matches 12 bases. Germline V gene data show CDR1 as TSWWSYY and CDR2 as QGS. This CDR3 has 17 amino acids.

This clone occurred a few times. TCRdb's listed protein matches a much larger clone and diverges from this DNA's translation at residue 5, likely through a read error; the protein shown comes from the DNA. J is TRDJ1 and V is TRDV1; TRDD3 matches at 11 bases. The J gene was not available in TCRdb and was assigned here by matching the DNA to germline segments. CDR3 length equals 21 residues. Looked up from germline, CDR1 is TSWWSYY and CDR2 is QGS. V gave up 4 bases and J gave up 0 bases; unmatched junction bases: 19. The CDR3 nucleotides read TGTGCTCTTGGGGGACCTGCGCCCCACTGGGGGATAATGCGCAACACCGATAAACTCATCTTT. Residues: CALGGPAPHWGIMRNTDKLIF.

Remarks on this clone: The protein recorded in TCRdb matches a much larger clone and deviates from this DNA's translation at residue 11, suggesting a read error; the protein here is obtained by translating the DNA. The genes are TRDV2 and TRDJ1, with 7 bases fitting TRDD3. Germline matching of the DNA provided the J gene here, since TCRdb leaves it blank. Germline V gene data show CDR1 as GEAIGNYY and CDR2 as EKD. The CDR3 runs 18 residues. The V and J ends lost 1 base and 1 base, in that order; junction bases with no gene match: 14. The CDR3: CACDTLQRTGALTDKLIF. Here the CDR3 DNA reads TGTGCCTGTGACACTCTGCAAAGAACTGGGGCCCTCACCGATAAACTCATCTTT.

To note about this clone: TCRdb's listed protein matches a much larger clone and diverges from this DNA's translation at residue 6, likely through a read error; the protein shown comes from the DNA. The chain carries TRDV1 and TRDJ1, with D maybe TRDD3 (6 bases). Assignment of the J gene here rests on matching the DNA to germline, because TCRdb gives none. Germline loops: CDR1 TSWWSYY, CDR2 QGS. The V gene lost 5 bases and the J gene lost 0 bases, with 40 bases spanning the gap. The length of the CDR3 is 24 residues. The CDR3 reads CALGPLIVVTYRAGDLPHTDKLIF. In DNA form, the CDR3 reads TGTGCTCTTGGGCCTCTTATAGTTGTTACCTACAGGGCAGGGGATCTCCCCCACACCGATAAACTCATCTTT.

This clone was detected many times. The J gene is TRDJ2, the V gene TRDV1; 9 bases fit TRDD3. Trimming removed 3 bases from V and 0 bases from J; junction bases left unmatched: 2. Per germline, CDR1 TSWWSYY and CDR2 QGS. The CDR3 contains 16 residues. The CDR3 DNA follows: TGTGCTCTTGGGGATACTGGGGGAGCTTTGACAGCACAACTCTTCTTT. This translates into CALGDTGGALTAQLFF.

Concerning this clone itself: This DNA's translation and the protein TCRdb lists, from a much larger clone, do not match at residue 5, likely due to a read error; the protein shown is translated from the DNA. The V and J genes are TRDV2 and TRDJ1; D possibly corresponds to TRDD3 (6 bases). Assignment of the J gene here rests on matching the DNA to germline, because TCRdb gives none. The V and J ends lost 2 bases and 0 bases respectively, with 15 bases between them. This CDR3 has 16 amino acids. Germline V gene sequence: CDR1 GEAIGNYY, CDR2 EKD. The CDR3 DNA sequence: TGTGCCTGTGACATCGTGGGGGCCTCGTACACCGATAAACTCATCTTT. Translation: CACDIVGASYTDKLIF.

A remark on this clone: At one of its ends the junction is not consistent with the germline gene, which may arise from a read error. This sequence joins TRDV1 and TRDJ1; TRDD3 aligns across 8 bases. The J gene is absent in TCRdb and was assigned here via DNA matching to germline. The CDR3 runs 17 residues. Germline assignment: CDR1 TSWWSYY and CDR2 QGS. The CDR3 nucleotides read TGTGCTCTTGGCCCCGATCCGTTTGGGGGATTTGGCGATGAACTCATCTTT. Amino acid sequence: CALGPDPFGGFGDELIF.

Worth noting for this clone: The TCRdb protein comes from a much larger clone and disagrees with this DNA's translation at residue 8, likely due to a read error; the protein given here is derived from the DNA. This sequence joins TRDV1 and TRDJ1, with TRDD3 matching 10 bases. The J gene was not available in TCRdb and was assigned here by matching the DNA to germline segments. J gave up 8 bases and V 4 bases, and 13 bases lay outside the gene matches. Germline V gives CDR1 TSWWSYY, CDR2 QGS. The CDR3 covers 16 residues. The CDR3 DNA reads as TGTGCTCTTGGGGGCCTCCCGGGGGGGGGGATACGCAAACTCATCTTT. Its protein is CALGGLPGGGIRKLIF.